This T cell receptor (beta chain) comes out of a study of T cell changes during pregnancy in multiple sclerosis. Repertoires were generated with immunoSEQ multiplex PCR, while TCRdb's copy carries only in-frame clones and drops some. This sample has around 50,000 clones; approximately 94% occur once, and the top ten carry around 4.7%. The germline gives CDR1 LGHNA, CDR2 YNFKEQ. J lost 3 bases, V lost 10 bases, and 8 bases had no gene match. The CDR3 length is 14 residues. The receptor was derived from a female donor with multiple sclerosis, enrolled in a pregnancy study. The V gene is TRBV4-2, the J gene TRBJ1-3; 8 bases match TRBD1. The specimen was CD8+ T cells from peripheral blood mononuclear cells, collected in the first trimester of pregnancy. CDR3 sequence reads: CATAQGAFGNTIYF. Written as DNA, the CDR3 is TGTGCCACCGCGCAGGGGGCATTTGGAAACACCATATATTTT.